Sequencing of this T cell receptor beta chain was carried out in a study of T cell repertoires in cytomegalovirus infection. The germline V gene encodes CDR1 SQVTM and CDR2 ANQGSEA. V was pared by 5 bases and J by 2 bases, with 9 bases between. CDR3 length: 12 amino acids. TCRdb redid the calling of the reads with MiXCR, one entry per CDR3 protein. The sample has approximately 730,000 distinct CDR3 sequences, almost 30% seen once. This clonotype was recorded only once. Its matching antigen is unknown. Sequencing used cultured CD8+ T cells from PBMCs, obtained from culture after CMV antigen stimulation. This TCR came from a human donor in good health (CMV status not recorded). Some clones in this sample may be carry-over from other donors' samples. The chain is built from TRBV29-1 and TRBJ1-2; D unresolved. The CDR3 bases are TGCAGCGTTACCCAACGGAACTATGGCTACACCTTC. Its protein is CSVTQRNYGYTF.